This T cell receptor beta chain was recovered during a study of PD-L1 blockade in urothelial cancer. Study overall: Males with bladder-origin urothelial cancer constituted about 90% of the roughly 30 patients. Analyses were performed on blood at 3 weeks after treatment start (the second dose) and at 6 weeks. The median number of T cells present in blood samples was 141,255.

Time point noted: pretreatment peripheral blood. Patients had urothelial carcinoma that was locally advanced or metastatic. From germline, CDR1 is MGHDK and CDR2 SYGVNS. The CDR3 is 15 amino acids. The ends lost 4 bases at V and 8 bases at J; junction bases unmatched: 12. Using immunoSEQ multiplex PCR, the repertoire was profiled, and TCRdb retains in-frame clones only, with some absent. There are fewer than 60,000 clones in the sample; approximately 79% occur only once, and roughly 2.9% lies in the top ten. The TCR comes from a man between 65 and 85 years old with urothelial cancer. The rearrangement uses TRBV25-1 and TRBJ1-2, with TRBD1 matching over 8 bases. The sample was PBMCs, taken around atezolizumab (anti-PD-L1) treatment. The CDR3 is CASSGPRAGGWGYTF. In DNA form, the CDR3 reads TGTGCCAGCAGTGGCCCCCGGGCAGGGGGCTGGGGCTACACCTTC.